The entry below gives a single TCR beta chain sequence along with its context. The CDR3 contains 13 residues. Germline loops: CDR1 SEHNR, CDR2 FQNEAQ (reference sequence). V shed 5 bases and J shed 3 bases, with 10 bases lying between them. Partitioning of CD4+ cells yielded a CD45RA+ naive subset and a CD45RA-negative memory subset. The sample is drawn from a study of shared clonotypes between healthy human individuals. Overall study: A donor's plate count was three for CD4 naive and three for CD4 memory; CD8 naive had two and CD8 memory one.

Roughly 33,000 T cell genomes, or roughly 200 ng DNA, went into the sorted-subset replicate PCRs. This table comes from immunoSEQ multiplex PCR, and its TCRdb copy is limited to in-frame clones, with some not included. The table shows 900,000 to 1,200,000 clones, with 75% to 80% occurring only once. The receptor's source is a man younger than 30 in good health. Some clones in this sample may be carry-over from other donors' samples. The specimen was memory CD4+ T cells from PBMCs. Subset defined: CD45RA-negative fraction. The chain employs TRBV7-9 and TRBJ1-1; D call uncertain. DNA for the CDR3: TGTGCCAGCAGCACGGCCCTGGACACTGAAGCTTTCTTT. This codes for CASSTALDTEAFF.